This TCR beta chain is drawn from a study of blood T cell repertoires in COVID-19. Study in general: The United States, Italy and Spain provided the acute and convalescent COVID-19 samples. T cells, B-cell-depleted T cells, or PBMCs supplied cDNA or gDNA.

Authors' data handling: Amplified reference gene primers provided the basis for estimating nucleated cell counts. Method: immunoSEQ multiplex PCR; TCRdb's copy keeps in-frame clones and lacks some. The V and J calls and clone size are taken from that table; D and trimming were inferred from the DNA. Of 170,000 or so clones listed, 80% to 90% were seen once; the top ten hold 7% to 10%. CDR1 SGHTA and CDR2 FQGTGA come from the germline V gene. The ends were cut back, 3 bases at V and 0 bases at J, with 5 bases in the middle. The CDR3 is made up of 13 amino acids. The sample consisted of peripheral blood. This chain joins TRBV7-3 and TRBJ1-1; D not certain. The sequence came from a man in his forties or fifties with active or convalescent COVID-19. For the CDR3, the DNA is TGTGCCAGCAGCTTTACAGTGAACACTGAAGCTTTCTTT. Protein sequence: CASSFTVNTEAFF.